Sequencing of this TCR beta chain was carried out in a study of blood T cell repertoires in COVID-19. Study-wide context: Samples of COVID-19 (acute and convalescent) were obtained from the United States, Italy and Spain. T cells, B-cell-depleted T cells, or PBMCs provided the cDNA or gDNA that served as material.

Original data processing: Amplifying reference gene primers gave estimates of nucleated cell counts. This table comes from immunoSEQ multiplex PCR, and its TCRdb copy is limited to in-frame clones, with some not included. That table supplies the V and J calls and clone size; D and trimming were determined from the DNA. The data hold 95,000 to 150,000 clones, with 82% observed a single time. V lost 4 bases and J lost 8, with 14 bases in between. There are 13 residues in the CDR3. Germline V gene sequence: CDR1 LNHDA, CDR2 SQIVND (reference sequence). This clone was counted only a few times. The sample comprised peripheral blood. The chain uses TRBV19 and TRBJ1-1; TRBD1 might be the D (5 bases). The TCR originated in a woman between 65 and 79 years old with acute or convalescent COVID-19. CDR3 in amino acids: CASSRGPVTEAFF. For the CDR3, the DNA is TGTGCCAGTAGTAGGGGCCCGGTGACGGAAGCTTTCTTT.